This T cell receptor beta chain comes out of a study of blood T cell repertoires in COVID-19. The CDR3 has 16 amino acids. V was trimmed by 3 bases and J by 0 bases, leaving 17 bases between them. Germline loops: CDR1 DFQATT, CDR2 SNEGSKA (reference sequence). All enrollees were roughly 18 to 95 years old and from 25 or so US areas. In the original workflow: Reference gene primer amplification yielded estimated nucleated cell counts. Repertoires were generated with immunoSEQ multiplex PCR, while TCRdb's copy carries only in-frame clones and drops some. Clone size and V and J calls were adopted from that table, with D and trimming inferred from the DNA. This table holds 400,000 to 500,000 clones, over 75% found once.

The sequence came from a woman between 18 and 29 years old who had been exposed to COVID-19. Sample: PBMCs or T cells enriched from blood (not recorded which). The chain links TRBV20-1 to TRBJ1-1; D is unclear. The CDR3, as DNA: TGCAGTGCTAGTAAGCCCTCGGGAAGGATGAACACTGAAGCTTTCTTT. Translating gives CSASKPSGRMNTEAFF.